The next 8 T cell receptor beta chains were all read from a single sample in a study of blood T cell repertoires in COVID-19. Assay used: immunoSEQ multiplex PCR; TCRdb lists only in-frame clones, some missing. Found here are about 150,000 clones, roughly nine tenths of them singletons; the top ten hold approximately 3.7%. The sequenced sample was PBMCs or T cells enriched from blood (not recorded which). Receptor source: a woman aged 40 to 55 who had been exposed to COVID-19.

The V call is TRBV5-1, the J call TRBJ2-1; the match to TRBD2 covers 7 bases. The germline V gene has CDR1 SGHRS and CDR2 YFSETQ. V trimming: 0 bases; J trimming: 14 bases; junction bases outside the gene matches: 5. The CDR3 runs to 12 residues. The CDR3 here is CASSLAGLVKFF. CDR3 bases: TGCGCCAGCAGCTTGGCTGGACTAGTTAAGTTCTTC.

The V gene is TRBV10-3, the J gene TRBJ1-2, with 9 bases that match TRBD1. Trimming at V came to 4 bases and at J to 6 bases, leaving 6 bases not matched to a gene. This CDR3 is 14 amino acids long. Germline-derived CDR1 and CDR2 are ENHRY and SYGVKD. The CDR3 here is CAISGTQGADGYTF. CDR3 coding DNA: TGTGCCATCAGTGGAACACAGGGGGCGGATGGCTACACCTTC.

The chain joins TRBV6-5 to TRBJ2-7; 9 positions match TRBD2. Germline CDR1 reads MNHEY; CDR2 reads SVGAGI. Trimming removed 6 bases from V and 0 bases from J; junction bases left unmatched: 3. This CDR3 is built from 14 residues. CDR3 nucleotide sequence: TGTGCCAGCAGGACTAGCGGAAGCTCCTACGAGCAGTACTTC. This translates into CASRTSGSSYEQYF.

This clone was detected only once. The chain couples TRBV9 to TRBJ1-1; TRBD1 aligns across 8 bases. With 2 bases clipped from V and 3 bases from J, the junction kept 6 bases outside the gene matches. The length of the CDR3 is 15 residues. CDR1 and CDR2 (germline): SGDLS, YYNGEE. CDR3 in amino acids: CASSVTGVGDTEAFF. In DNA form, the CDR3 reads TGTGCCAGCAGCGTGACAGGGGTTGGGGACACTGAAGCTTTCTTT.

This chain connects TRBV7-2 to TRBJ1-6, with unresolved D. With 1 base removed from V and 10 bases from J, the gap between germline ends came to 11 bases. Germline-derived CDR1 and CDR2 are SGHTA and FQGNSA. There are 14 residues in the CDR3. The CDR3 DNA sequence: TGTGCCAGCAGCTTAGAGAACCGCGGATCACCCCTCCACTTT. This gives the protein CASSLENRGSPLHF.

The chain is built from TRBV25-1 and TRBJ2-1; 9 bases are a match to TRBD2. Trimming at V came to 2 bases and at J to 12 bases, leaving 8 bases not matched to a gene. Germline assignment: CDR1 MGHDK and CDR2 SYGVNS. The CDR3 totals 14 residues. For the CDR3, the DNA is TGTGCCAGCAGTGAAGGCGGGAGGGCCCTCGGGCAGTTCTTC. Its protein is CASSEGGRALGQFF.

The chain has TRBV23-1 and TRBJ2-2, with TRBD2 as a possible D gene (5 bases). TRBV23-1 is noted as an ORF with a role that remains uncertain. Trimming pared 7 bases from V and 2 bases from J, leaving 23 bases between. The CDR3 sequence is 18 residues long. This CDR3 reads CASKIWEILKINTGELFF. CDR3 DNA: TGCGCCAGCAAAATTTGGGAGATCTTGAAAATAAACACCGGGGAGCTGTTTTTT.

The chain employs TRBV5-1 and TRBJ1-4, with unresolved D. The V end was cut by 3 bases, the J end by 5 bases, with 8 bases between. In germline, CDR1 is SGHRS, CDR2 YFSETQ. CDR3 length: 13 amino acids. The CDR3 reads CASSSVLNEKLFF. The CDR3 region has the DNA TGCGCCAGCAGCTCGGTACTAAATGAAAAACTGTTTTTT.